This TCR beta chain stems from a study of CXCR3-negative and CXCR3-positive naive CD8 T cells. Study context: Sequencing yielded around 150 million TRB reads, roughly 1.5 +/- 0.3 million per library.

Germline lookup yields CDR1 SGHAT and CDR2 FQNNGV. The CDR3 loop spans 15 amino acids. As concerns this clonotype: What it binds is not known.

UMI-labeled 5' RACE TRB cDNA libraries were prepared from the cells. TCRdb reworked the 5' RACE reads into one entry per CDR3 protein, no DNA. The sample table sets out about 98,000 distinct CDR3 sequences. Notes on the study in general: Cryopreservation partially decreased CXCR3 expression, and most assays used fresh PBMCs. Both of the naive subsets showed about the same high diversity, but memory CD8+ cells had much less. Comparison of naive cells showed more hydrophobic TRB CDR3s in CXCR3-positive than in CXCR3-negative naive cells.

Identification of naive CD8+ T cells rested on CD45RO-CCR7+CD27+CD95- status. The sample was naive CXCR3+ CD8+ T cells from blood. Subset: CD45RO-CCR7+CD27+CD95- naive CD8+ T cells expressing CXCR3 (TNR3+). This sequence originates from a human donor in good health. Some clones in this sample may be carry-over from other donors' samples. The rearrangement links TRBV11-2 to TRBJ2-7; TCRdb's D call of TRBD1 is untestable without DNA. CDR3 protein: CASSFLSGSPNEQYF.